The rows below give T cell receptor beta chains drawn from one sample of a study of CD8+ T cells in alopecia areata. TCRdb keeps only in-frame clones here, not all; method: immunoSEQ multiplex PCR. The sample shows around 190,000 clones, roughly 60% of them seen only once. The sample consisted of CD4+ T cells sorted from blood, taken between weeks 47 and 50, from a patient treated with tofacitinib. The origin of the receptors is a human donor with alopecia areata. The CDR3 runs from the conserved cysteine through the conserved F or W. A D gene is named only where the DNA matches it firmly. A row's size may be missing; if present it is once, few, many or a size class.

D gene	clone size	V gene	J gene	CDR3 protein	CDR3 DNA
NA	NA	TRBV11-2	TRBJ2-5	CASSFAREETQYF	TGTGCCAGCAGCTTCGCGAGGGAAGAGACCCAGTACTTC
NA	NA	TRBV29-1	TRBJ1-1	CSVESQINTEAFF	TGCAGCGTTGAATCTCAGATAAACACTGAAGCTTTCTTT
NA	NA	TRBV5-6	TRBJ1-3	CASSLVPSSGNTIYF	TGTGCCAGCAGCTTGGTCCCAAGCTCTGGAAACACCATATATTTT
NA	NA	TRBV19	TRBJ2-5	CASSMGQPETQYF	TGTGCCAGTAGTATGGGACAACCAGAGACCCAGTACTTC
NA	NA	TRBV28	TRBJ1-6	CASRYRNSPLHF	TGTGCCAGCAGATACAGGAATTCACCCCTCCACTTT
NA	NA	TRBV5-1	TRBJ1-1	CASRLNTGTNTEAFF	TGCGCCAGCAGATTAAACACAGGGACGAACACTGAAGCTTTCTTT
NA	NA	TRBV30	TRBJ2-2	CAWGSLGAAGELFF	TGTGCCTGGGGGTCCCTCGGGGCAGCCGGGGAGCTGTTTTTT
TRBD1	NA	TRBV4-2	TRBJ1-2	CASSQDEGQGDYGYTF	TGTGCCAGCAGCCAAGATGAAGGACAGGGGGACTATGGCTACACCTTC
TRBD2	once	TRBV29-1	TRBJ2-7	CSVEGTGGYEQYF	TGCAGCGTTGAAGGGACGGGGGGATACGAGCAGTACTTC
TRBD1	NA	TRBV5-1	TRBJ2-5	CASSIRTGWETQYF	TGCGCCAGCAGCATACGGACAGGGTGGGAGACCCAGTACTTC
NA	NA	TRBV12-5	TRBJ1-5	CASAEHSNQPQHF	TGTGCTAGTGCCGAACATAGCAATCAGCCCCAGCATTTT
NA	NA	TRBV12-5	TRBJ1-1	CASGLGGSYTEAFF	TGTGCTAGTGGTTTGGGGGGCAGCTACACTGAAGCTTTCTTT
NA	NA	TRBV4-1	TRBJ2-3	CASSQSPREDTQYF	TGCGCCAGCAGCCAATCACCTAGAGAGGATACGCAGTATTTT
NA	once	TRBV13	TRBJ1-6	CASCLANSPLHF	TGTGCCAGCTGTCTGGCCAATTCACCCCTCCACTTT
NA	NA	TRBV14	TRBJ2-1	CASSQDFNPDTRFAEQFF	TGTGCCAGCAGCCAAGACTTTAACCCCGATACTAGATTCGCTGAGCAGTTCTTC
TRBD1	NA	TRBV19	TRBJ1-5	CASEEDRDQPQHF	TGTGCCAGTGAAGAGGACAGGGATCAGCCCCAGCATTTT
TRBD1	NA	TRBV18	TRBJ1-1	CASAQTGVNTEAFF	TGTGCCAGCGCGCAAACAGGGGTGAACACTGAAGCTTTCTTT
NA	NA	TRBV6-1	TRBJ2-1	CASSRQVPYNEQFF	TGTGCCAGCAGTCGACAGGTTCCCTACAATGAGCAGTTCTTC
NA	NA	TRBV4-3	TRBJ2-2	CASSQPFGTLTGELFF	TGCGCCAGCAGCCAACCATTTGGGACACTCACCGGGGAGCTGTTTTTT
NA	NA	TRBV14	TRBJ2-1	CASSRRSSSSYNEQFF	TGTGCCAGCAGCCGGAGGTCCTCGAGCTCCTACAATGAGCAGTTCTTC
TRBD1	NA	TRBV30	TRBJ1-2	CAWTGQGFGGYTF	TGTGCCTGGACAGGACAGGGCTTCGGTGGCTACACCTTC
NA	NA	TRBV2	TRBJ1-1	CASMGLSNTEAFF	TGTGCCAGCATGGGCCTATCGAACACTGAAGCTTTCTTT
NA	once	TRBV30	TRBJ2-4	CAWSPPTRWNIQYF	TGTGCCTGGAGTCCGCCGACTAGGTGGAACATTCAGTACTTC
NA	NA	TRBV7-2	TRBJ2-1	CASSLDISYNEQFF	TGTGCCAGCAGCTTAGATATCTCCTACAATGAGCAGTTCTTC
NA	few	TRBV11-2	TRBJ1-6	CASSSGGVNSPLHF	TGTGCCAGCAGCTCGGGTGGGGTTAATTCACCCCTCCACTTT
NA	NA	TRBV27	TRBJ2-6	CASSFSGANVLTF	TGTGCCAGCAGTTTCTCTGGGGCCAACGTCCTGACTTTC
NA	few	TRBV30	TRBJ2-3	CAWTPPTGITQYF	TGTGCCTGGACCCCCCCGACAGGTATTACGCAGTATTTT
TRBD1	NA	TRBV29-1	TRBJ1-2	CSVTTGMGDGYTF	TGCAGCGTAACGACAGGGATGGGAGATGGCTACACCTTC
NA	NA	TRBV2	TRBJ1-2	CASSDSGYTF	TGTGCCAGCAGTGATAGTGGCTACACCTTC
TRBD2	few	TRBV4-1	TRBJ2-1	CASSQDFPPLAASYNEQFF	TGCGCCAGCAGCCAAGATTTCCCCCCTCTAGCGGCCTCCTACAATGAGCAGTTCTTC
NA	NA	TRBV15	TRBJ2-1	CATSRDKNSYNEQFF	TGTGCCACCAGCAGAGACAAGAACTCCTACAATGAGCAGTTCTTC
NA	few	TRBV7-8	TRBJ1-1	CASSFSGMNTEAFF	TGTGCCAGCAGTTTCTCTGGAATGAACACTGAAGCTTTCTTT
NA	NA	TRBV10-3	TRBJ2-3	CAISSEMTYYF	TGTGCCATCAGTTCAGAAATGACTTACTATTTT
NA	few	TRBV29-1	TRBJ2-3	CSGGPSTDTQYF	TGCAGCGGCGGCCCTAGCACAGATACGCAGTATTTT
NA	few	TRBV29-1	TRBJ1-2	CSVGEGGYTF	TGCAGCGTAGGCGAGGGGGGCTACACCTTC
NA	few	TRBV7-2	TRBJ1-1	CASSTQQGTEAFF	TGTGCCAGCAGCACCCAACAGGGTACTGAAGCTTTCTTT
TRBD2	NA	TRBV4-1	TRBJ2-7	CASSQGRGGQYEQYF	TGCGCCAGCAGCCAAGGGCGGGGGGGCCAATACGAGCAGTACTTC
NA	NA	TRBV20-1	TRBJ2-7	CSGAAGLEQYF	TGCAGTGGGGCCGCTGGGTTGGAGCAGTACTTC
NA	few	TRBV30	TRBJ1-5	CAWSVGGSNQPQHF	TGTGCCTGGAGTGTTGGGGGTAGCAATCAGCCCCAGCATTTT
TRBD1	NA	TRBV29-1	TRBJ1-5	CSVRTGENQPQHF	TGCAGCGTTAGAACAGGGGAGAATCAGCCCCAGCATTTT
TRBD2	many	TRBV9	TRBJ2-2	CASSGLAVDGELFF	TGTGCCAGCAGTGGACTAGCAGTTGACGGGGAGCTGTTTTTT
TRBD2	NA	TRBV19	TRBJ2-4	CASRSLAGQDIQYF	TGTGCCAGTAGATCCCTAGCGGGGCAGGACATTCAGTACTTC
TRBD1	few	TRBV6-7	TRBJ2-7	CASIPDRWDSSYEQYF	TGTGCCAGCATCCCGGACAGGTGGGACAGCTCCTACGAGCAGTACTTC
TRBD1	NA	TRBV9	TRBJ1-1	CASSLSPRTGGTKAEAFF	TGTGCCAGCAGCCTCAGCCCTAGGACAGGGGGTACGAAGGCTGAAGCTTTCTTT
TRBD1	NA	TRBV23-1	TRBJ1-4	CASSECGTDDEKLFF	TGCGCCAGCAGTGAATGCGGGACAGACGATGAAAAACTGTTTTTT
NA	NA	TRBV30	TRBJ2-7	CAWSRDVDEQYF	TGTGCCTGGAGTCGGGACGTAGACGAGCAGTACTTC
NA	NA	TRBV20-1	TRBJ2-3	CSEGGTDTQYF	TGCAGTGAAGGGGGCACAGATACGCAGTATTTT
NA	NA	TRBV5-1	TRBJ2-1	CASSSKIASLNEQFF	TGCGCCAGCAGCTCCAAGATAGCCAGCCTTAATGAGCAGTTCTTC
NA	few	TRBV29-1	TRBJ2-3	CSVDEGIDTQYF	TGCAGCGTTGATGAAGGGATAGATACGCAGTATTTT
TRBD1	NA	TRBV15	TRBJ1-4	CATSRGTGDGKLFF	TGTGCCACCAGCCGCGGGACAGGGGATGGAAAACTGTTTTTT